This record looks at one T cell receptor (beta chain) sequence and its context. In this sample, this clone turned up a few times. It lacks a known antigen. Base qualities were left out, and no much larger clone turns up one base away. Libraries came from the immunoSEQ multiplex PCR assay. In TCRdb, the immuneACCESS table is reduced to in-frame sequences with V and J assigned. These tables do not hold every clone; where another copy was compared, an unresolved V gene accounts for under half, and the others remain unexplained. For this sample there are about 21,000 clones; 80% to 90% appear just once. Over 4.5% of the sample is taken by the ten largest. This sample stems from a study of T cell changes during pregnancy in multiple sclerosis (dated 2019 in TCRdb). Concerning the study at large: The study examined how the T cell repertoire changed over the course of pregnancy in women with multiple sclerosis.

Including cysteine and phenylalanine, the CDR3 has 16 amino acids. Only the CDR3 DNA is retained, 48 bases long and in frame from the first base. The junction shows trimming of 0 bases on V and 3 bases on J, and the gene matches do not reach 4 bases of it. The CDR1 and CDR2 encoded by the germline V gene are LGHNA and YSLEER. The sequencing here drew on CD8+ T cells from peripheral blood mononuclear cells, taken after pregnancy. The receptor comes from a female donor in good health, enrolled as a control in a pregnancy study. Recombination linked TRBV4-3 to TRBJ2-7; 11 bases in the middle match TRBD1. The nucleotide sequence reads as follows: TGCGCCAGCAGCCAAGAAACCGGGACAGGGGGCTACGAGCAGTACTTC. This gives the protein CASSQETGTGGYEQYF.